This paragraph reports one T cell receptor beta chain. Its antigen is unidentified. Clinicians diagnosed patients from clinical symptoms, serum thyroxine and TRAb, thyroid ultrasound and orbital computed tomography. PBMCs were derived from under 13 ml fresh peripheral blood. TCR beta CDR3 regions were amplified from RNA. When the TCR CDR3 underwent first-round RT-PCR, the HTBI primer set was used. TCRdb analysed the multiplex PCR reads with MiXCR anew, one entry per CDR3 protein. Seen here are about 500,000 distinct CDR3 sequences, under 20% observed once, and the top ten hold approximately 15%. Germline V lookup: CDR1 MNHEY, CDR2 SVGEGT. The V gene end was trimmed by 6 bases and the J gene end by 3 bases; junction bases not matched to a gene: 3. This CDR3 spans 14 amino acids. This entry is derived from a study of T cells in Graves' hyperthyroidism and ophthalmopathy. Study results and caveats: In blood, most of the thyroid clonotypes expanded above 0.001 were also present. Using 13 V-J features, a model discriminated ophthalmopathy from stable hyperthyroidism.

This TCR derives from a young woman with Graves' ophthalmopathy. The V and J genes are TRBV6-2 or TRBV6-3 and TRBJ1-4; 8 nucleotides match TRBD1. What was sequenced was blood. CDR3 DNA sequence: TGTGCCAGCAGCGACAGGGGACCTAATGAAAAACTGTTTTTT. It translates to CASSDRGPNEKLFF.